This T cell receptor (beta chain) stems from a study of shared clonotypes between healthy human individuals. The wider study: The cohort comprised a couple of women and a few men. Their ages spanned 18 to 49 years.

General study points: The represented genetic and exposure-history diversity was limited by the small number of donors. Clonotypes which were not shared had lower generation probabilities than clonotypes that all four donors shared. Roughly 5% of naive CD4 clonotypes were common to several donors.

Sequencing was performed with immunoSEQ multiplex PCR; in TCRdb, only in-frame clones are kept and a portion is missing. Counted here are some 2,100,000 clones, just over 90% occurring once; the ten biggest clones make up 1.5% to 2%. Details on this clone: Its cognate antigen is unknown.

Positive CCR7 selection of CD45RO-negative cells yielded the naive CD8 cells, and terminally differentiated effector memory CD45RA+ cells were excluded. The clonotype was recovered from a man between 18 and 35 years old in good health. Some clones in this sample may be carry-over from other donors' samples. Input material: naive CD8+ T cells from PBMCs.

Written as DNA, the CDR3 is TGTGCCAGCAGTGAGGCTGGGTCCACTGAAGCTTTCTTT. Its protein is CASSEAGSTEAFF. The chain couples TRBV9 to TRBJ1-1, with D uncertain. Per germline, CDR1 SGDLS and CDR2 YYNGEE. The CDR3 totals 13 residues. The V gene lost 5 bases and the J gene lost 4 bases, with 12 bases spanning the gap.